Sequencing of this T cell receptor beta chain was carried out in a study of OX40 agonist ivuxolimab in advanced cancers. Data came from immunoSEQ multiplex PCR; TCRdb stores just in-frame clones and leaves some out. This sample yields roughly 80,000 clones, of which approximately 89% are seen a single time; roughly 0.79% belongs to the top ten. V lost 3 bases to trimming and J lost 8 bases; unmatched junction nucleotides: 8. This CDR3 comprises 14 residues. Germline V gene lookup returns CDR1 MGHRA and CDR2 YSYEKL. The sample here was CD4+ or CD8+ T cells sorted from blood, taken in a trial of the OX40 agonist ivuxolimab. The chain uses TRBV4-1 and TRBJ1-1; 8 bases align to TRBD1. This TCR was recovered from an adult with an advanced solid tumor such as melanoma, head and neck, liver or kidney cancer. CDR3 DNA: TGCGCCAGCAGCCATCCAGGACAGGGTACGGAAGCTTTCTTT. Encoded protein: CASSHPGQGTEAFF.